This TCR beta chain was identified during a study of blood T cell repertoires in COVID-19. About the research overall: T cells, B-cell-depleted T cells, or PBMCs supplied cDNA or gDNA.

There are 14 residues in the CDR3. CDR1 and CDR2 (germline): MDHEN, SYDVKM. The V segment lost 5 bases and the J segment 10 bases; nucleotides outside the gene matches: 13. Some clones are missing from TCRdb's copy, which holds only in-frame ones; the method was immunoSEQ multiplex PCR. The profile shows 390,000 or so clones, roughly 90% of them singletons. Seattle patient enrollment occurred during active infection, with longitudinal follow-up thereafter. The J gene is TRBJ1-1, the V gene TRBV28; 7 nucleotides match TRBD1. The source is a woman aged 30 to 39 with COVID-19, enrolled during active disease. Sequenced sample: peripheral blood. This chain's CDR3 is CASSTSGGLSGAFF. CDR3 nucleotide sequence: TGTGCCAGCAGTACCTCAGGGGGGCTCTCGGGAGCTTTCTTT.